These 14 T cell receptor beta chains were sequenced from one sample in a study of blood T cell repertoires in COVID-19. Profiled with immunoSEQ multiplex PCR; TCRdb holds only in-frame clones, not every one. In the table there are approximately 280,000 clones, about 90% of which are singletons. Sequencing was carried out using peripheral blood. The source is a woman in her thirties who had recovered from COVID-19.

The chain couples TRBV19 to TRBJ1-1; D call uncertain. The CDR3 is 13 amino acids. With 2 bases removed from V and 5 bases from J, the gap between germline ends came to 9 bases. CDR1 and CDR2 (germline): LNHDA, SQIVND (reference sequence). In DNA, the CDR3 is TGTGCCAGTAGTATAAGGAGGGAGACTGAAGCTTTCTTT. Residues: CASSIRRETEAFF.

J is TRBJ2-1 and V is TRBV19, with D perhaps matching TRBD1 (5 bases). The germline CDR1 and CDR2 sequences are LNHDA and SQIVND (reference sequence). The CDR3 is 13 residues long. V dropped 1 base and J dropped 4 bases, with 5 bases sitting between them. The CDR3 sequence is CASSIGQYNEQFF. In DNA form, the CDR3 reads TGTGCCAGTAGTATAGGACAGTACAATGAGCAGTTCTTC.

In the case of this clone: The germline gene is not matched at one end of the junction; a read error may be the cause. CDR3 nucleotides: TGTGCCAGCAGCCCGACGACTAGCGGATACGGGCAGTACTTC. The encoded protein is CASSPTTSGYGQYF. This chain links TRBV3-1 (or the pseudogene TRBV3-2) with TRBJ2-7; 9 positions match TRBD2. Germline-derived CDR1 and CDR2 are LGHDT and YNNKEL (reference sequence). The CDR3 has 14 residues.

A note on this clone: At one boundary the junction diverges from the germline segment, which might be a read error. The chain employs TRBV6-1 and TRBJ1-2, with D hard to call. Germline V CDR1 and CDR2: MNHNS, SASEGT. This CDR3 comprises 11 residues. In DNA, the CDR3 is TGTGCCAGCAGTGAAGCGGGTTCGGCGGTCTTC. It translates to CASSEAGSAVF.

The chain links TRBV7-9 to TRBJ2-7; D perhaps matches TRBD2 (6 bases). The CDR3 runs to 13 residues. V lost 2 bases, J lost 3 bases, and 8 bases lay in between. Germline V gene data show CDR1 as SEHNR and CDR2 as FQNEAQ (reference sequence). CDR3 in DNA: TGTGCCAGCAGCTTAATAGCGGACTACGAGCAGTACTTC. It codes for CASSLIADYEQYF. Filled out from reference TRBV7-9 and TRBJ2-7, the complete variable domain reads DTGVSQNPRHKITKRGQNVTFRCDPISEHNRLYWYRQTLGQGPEFLTYFQNEAQLEKSRLLSDRFSAERPKGSFSTLEIQRTEQGDSAMYLCASSLIADYEQYFGPGTRLTVT.

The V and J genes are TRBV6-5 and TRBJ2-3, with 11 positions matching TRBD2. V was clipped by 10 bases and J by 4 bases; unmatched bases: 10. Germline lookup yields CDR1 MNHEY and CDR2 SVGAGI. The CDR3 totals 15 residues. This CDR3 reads CATNIAGGPADTQYF. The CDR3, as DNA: TGTGCCACCAACATAGCGGGAGGGCCAGCAGATACGCAGTATTTT.

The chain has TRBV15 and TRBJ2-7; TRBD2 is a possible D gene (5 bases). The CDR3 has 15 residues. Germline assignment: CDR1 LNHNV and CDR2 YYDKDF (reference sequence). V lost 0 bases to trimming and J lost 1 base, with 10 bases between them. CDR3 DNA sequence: TGTGCCACCAGCAGAGATCGAGGGTTTTCCTACGAGCAGTACTTC. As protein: CATSRDRGFSYEQYF.

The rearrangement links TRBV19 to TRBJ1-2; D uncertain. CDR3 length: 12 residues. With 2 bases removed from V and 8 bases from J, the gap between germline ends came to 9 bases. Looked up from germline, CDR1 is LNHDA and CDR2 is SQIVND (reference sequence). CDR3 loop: CASSIPGGGYTF. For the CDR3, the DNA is TGTGCCAGTAGTATACCCGGCGGGGGCTACACCTTC.

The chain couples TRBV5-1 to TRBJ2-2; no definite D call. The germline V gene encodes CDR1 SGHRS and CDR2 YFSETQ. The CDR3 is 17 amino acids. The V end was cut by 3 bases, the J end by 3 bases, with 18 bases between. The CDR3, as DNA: TGCGCCAGCAGCTCGTATCTTGGGCAGCCCGACACCGGGGAGCTGTTTTTT. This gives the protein CASSSYLGQPDTGELFF. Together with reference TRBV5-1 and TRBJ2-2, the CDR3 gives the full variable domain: KAGVTQTPRYLIKTRGQQVTLSCSPISGHRSVSWYQQTPGQGLQFLFEYFSETQRNKGNFPGRFSGRQFSNSRSEMNVSTLELGDSALYLCASSSYLGQPDTGELFFGEGSRLTVL.

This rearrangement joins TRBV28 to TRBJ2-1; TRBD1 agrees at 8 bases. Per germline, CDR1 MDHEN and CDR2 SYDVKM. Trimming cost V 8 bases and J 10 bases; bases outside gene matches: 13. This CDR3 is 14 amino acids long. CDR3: CASGNRGFKSEQFF. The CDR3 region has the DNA TGTGCCAGCGGAAACAGGGGGTTCAAATCCGAGCAGTTCTTC.

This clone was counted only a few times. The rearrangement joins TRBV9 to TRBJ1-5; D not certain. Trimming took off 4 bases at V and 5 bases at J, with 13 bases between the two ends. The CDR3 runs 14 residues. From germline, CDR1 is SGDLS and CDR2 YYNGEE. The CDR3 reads CASSPDTWDQPQHF. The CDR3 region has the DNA TGTGCCAGCAGCCCTGACACCTGGGATCAGCCCCAGCATTTT.

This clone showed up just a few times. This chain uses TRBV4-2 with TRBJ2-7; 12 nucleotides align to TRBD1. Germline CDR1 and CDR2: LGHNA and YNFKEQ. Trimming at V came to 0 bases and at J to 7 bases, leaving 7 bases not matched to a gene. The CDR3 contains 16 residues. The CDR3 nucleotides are TGTGCCAGCAGCCAAGATAAGGGACAGGGGGCAGTAGAGCAGTACTTC. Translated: CASSQDKGQGAVEQYF.

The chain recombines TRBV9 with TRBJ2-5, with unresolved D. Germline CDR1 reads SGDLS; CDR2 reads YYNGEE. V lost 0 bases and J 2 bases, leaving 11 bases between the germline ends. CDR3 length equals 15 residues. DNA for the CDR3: TGTGCCAGCAGCGTAGTCCAGGCCGGTCAAGAGACCCAGTACTTC. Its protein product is CASSVVQAGQETQYF. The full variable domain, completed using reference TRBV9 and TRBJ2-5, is DSGVTQTPKHLITATGQRVTLRCSPRSGDLSVYWYQQSLDQGLQFLIQYYNGEERAKGNILERFSAQQFPDLHSELNLSSLELGDSALYFCASSVVQAGQETQYFGPGTRLLVL.

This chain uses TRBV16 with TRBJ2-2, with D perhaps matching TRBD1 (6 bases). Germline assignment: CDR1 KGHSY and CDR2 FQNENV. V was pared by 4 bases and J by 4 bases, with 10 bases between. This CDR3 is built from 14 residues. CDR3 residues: CASSPNRATGELFF. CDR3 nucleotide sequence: TGTGCCAGCAGCCCAAACAGGGCCACCGGGGAGCTGTTTTTT. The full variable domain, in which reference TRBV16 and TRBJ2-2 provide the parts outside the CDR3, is GEEVAQTPKHLVRGEGQKAKLYCAPIKGHSYVFWYQQVLKNEFKFLISFQNENVFDETGMPKERFSAKCLPNSPCSLEIQATKLEDSAVYFCASSPNRATGELFFGEGSRLTVL.